This T cell receptor beta chain originates from a study of human T cells and chemical hapten exposure. The CDR3 runs to 14 residues. Per the germline V gene, CDR1 is LNHNV and CDR2 is YYDKDF (reference sequence). V trimming: 8 bases; J trimming: 6 bases; junction bases outside the gene matches: 9. The time point here: patch test 2, 6 weeks after DPC sensitization. Treatment described: therapeutic diphenylcyclopropenone sensitization with weekly scalp DPC. Blood draws came first, before each patch test. Unique molecular identifiers were attached to individual cDNA molecules within the library. MiXCR, run by TCRdb on the RACE reads, gives a single entry per CDR3 protein. The sample has approximately 350,000 distinct CDR3 sequences, about 6.9% seen once. This clonotype was seen many times.

The origin of this receptor is a young woman with alopecia areata. Some clones in this sample may be carry-over from other donors' samples. This chain connects TRBV15 to TRBJ1-4; 7 nucleotides align to TRBD1. The material sequenced was whole blood, taken in connection with sensitization to the hapten diphenylcyclopropenone (DPC). The CDR3 nucleotides read TGTGCCACCCGAAAGGGGACAGACTATGAAAAACTGTTTTTT. Its translation is CATRKGTDYEKLFF.